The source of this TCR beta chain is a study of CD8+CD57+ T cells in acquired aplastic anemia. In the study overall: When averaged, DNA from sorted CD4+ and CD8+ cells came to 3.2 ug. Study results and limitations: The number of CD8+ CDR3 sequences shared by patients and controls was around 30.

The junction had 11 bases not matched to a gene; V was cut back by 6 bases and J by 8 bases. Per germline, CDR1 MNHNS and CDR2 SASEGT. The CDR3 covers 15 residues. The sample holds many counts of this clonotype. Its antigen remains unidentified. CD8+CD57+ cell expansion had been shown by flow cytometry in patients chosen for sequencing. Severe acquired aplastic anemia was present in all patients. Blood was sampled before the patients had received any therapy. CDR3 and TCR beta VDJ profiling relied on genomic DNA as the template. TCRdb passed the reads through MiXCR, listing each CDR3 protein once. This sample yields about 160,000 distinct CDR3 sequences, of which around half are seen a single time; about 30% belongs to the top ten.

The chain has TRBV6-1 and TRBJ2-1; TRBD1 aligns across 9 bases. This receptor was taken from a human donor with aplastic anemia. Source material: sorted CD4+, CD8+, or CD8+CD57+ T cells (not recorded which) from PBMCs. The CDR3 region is CASSDRGQGSHEQFF. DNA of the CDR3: TGTGCCAGCAGCGACAGGGGACAGGGCAGTCATGAGCAGTTCTTC.